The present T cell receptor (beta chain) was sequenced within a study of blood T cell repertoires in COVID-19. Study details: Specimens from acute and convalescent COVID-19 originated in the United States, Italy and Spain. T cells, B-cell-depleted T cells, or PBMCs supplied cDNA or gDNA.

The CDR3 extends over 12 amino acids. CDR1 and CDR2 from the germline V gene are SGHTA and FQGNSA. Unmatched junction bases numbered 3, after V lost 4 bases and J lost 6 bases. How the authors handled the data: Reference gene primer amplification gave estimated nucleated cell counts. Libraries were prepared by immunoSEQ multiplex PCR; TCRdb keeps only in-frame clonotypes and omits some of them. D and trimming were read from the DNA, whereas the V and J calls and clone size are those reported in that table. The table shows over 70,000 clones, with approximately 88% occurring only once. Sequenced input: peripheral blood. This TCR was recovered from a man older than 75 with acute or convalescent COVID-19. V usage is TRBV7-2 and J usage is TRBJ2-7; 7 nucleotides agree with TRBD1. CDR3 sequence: CASSSQGVEQYF. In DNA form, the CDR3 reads TGTGCCAGCAGCTCCCAGGGGGTCGAGCAGTACTTC. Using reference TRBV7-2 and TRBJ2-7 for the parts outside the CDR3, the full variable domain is GAGVSQSPSNKVTEKGKDVELRCDPISGHTALYWYRQSLGQGLEFLIYFQGNSAPDKSGLPSDRFSAERTGGSVSTLTIQRTQQEDSAVYLCASSSQGVEQYFGPGTRLTVT.